This entry describes one TCR beta chain. The antigen is unknown. These data come from a study of blood T cells in healthy people across ages. This CDR3 region has 16 residues. J gave up 7 bases and V 6 bases, and 6 bases lay outside the gene matches. From germline, CDR1 is ENHRY and CDR2 SYGVKD. There were healthy Caucasian individuals from Russia, aged 6 to 90, serving as donors. A sample-barcoded 5' primer and a J-beta primer mix were used in a second PCR of roughly 6 to 12 cycles. A template-switch adaptor that had 12 random nucleotides put a tag on each cDNA molecule. TCRdb used MiXCR to reprocess the 5' RACE reads, holding one entry per CDR3 protein. The sample yields 720,000 or so distinct CDR3 sequences, 40% to 45% seen once. Findings and caveats of the study: Getting older went along with TCR beta diversity per million T cells dropping roughly linearly. Unsorted PBMCs prevented conclusive naive versus antigen-experienced comparison.

The clonotype was recovered from a man at least 80 years old in good health. The sequenced material came from blood. V usage is TRBV10-3 and J usage is TRBJ2-1; 16 bases match TRBD2. The CDR3 loop is CAISGTSGRAGNEQFF. CDR3 DNA sequence: TGTGCCATCAGCGGGACTAGCGGGAGGGCAGGGAATGAGCAGTTCTTC.